The 17 T cell receptor beta chains in this list originate from one sample, sequenced in a study of blood T cell repertoires in COVID-19. Method: immunoSEQ multiplex PCR; TCRdb's copy keeps in-frame clones and lacks some. The table lists fewer than 500,000 clones, roughly 90% of them singletons. Sequenced input: PBMCs or T cells enriched from blood (not recorded which). These TCRs come from a woman younger than 45 with acute COVID-19.

J is TRBJ2-7 and V is TRBV10-3, with 9 nucleotides matching TRBD2. Per the germline V gene, CDR1 is ENHRY and CDR2 is SYGVKD. Trimming removed 2 bases from V and 5 bases from J; junction bases left unmatched: 4. The CDR3 is made up of 14 amino acids. CDR3 region: CAISEGGGAHEQYF. Here the CDR3 DNA reads TGTGCCATCAGTGAGGGCGGGGGGGCCCACGAGCAGTACTTC.

The chain employs TRBV19 and TRBJ1-2; 8 bases are shared with TRBD1. CDR3 length: 15 residues. The germline gives CDR1 LNHDA, CDR2 SQIVND (reference sequence). V trimming: 4 bases; J trimming: 5 bases; junction bases outside the gene matches: 9. The CDR3 protein is CASSTQGASLYGYTF. The CDR3 DNA sequence: TGTGCCAGTAGTACTCAGGGGGCGAGTTTATATGGCTACACCTTC.

The rearrangement links TRBV29-1 to TRBJ2-7; a weak D match, TRBD1 (5 bases). The V gene lost 7 bases and the J gene lost 0 bases, with 16 bases spanning the gap. CDR3 length: 14 amino acids. The V gene's germline CDR1 is SQVTM and CDR2 ANQGSEA. Here the CDR3 DNA reads TGCAGCGCACAGGACGCCTCGAGCTCCTACGAGCAGTACTTC. It yields the protein CSAQDASSSYEQYF.

V is TRBV7-9 and J is TRBJ1-6, with 8 bases identical to TRBD1. CDR1 and CDR2 from the germline V gene are SEHNR and FQNEAQ (reference sequence). The CDR3 spans 14 residues. V shed 1 base and J 8 bases; nucleotides not matched to a gene: 1. CDR3 nucleotide sequence: TGTGCCAGCAGCTTAGGGACAGGGTATTCACCCCTCCACTTT. Amino acid sequence: CASSLGTGYSPLHF.

The chain links TRBV6-5 to TRBJ1-1; D is undetermined. The germline CDR1 and CDR2 sequences are MNHEY and SVGAGI. The CDR3 is 13 residues long. Trimming removed 2 bases from V and 1 base from J, with 5 bases in between. CDR3 sequence: CASSYGGNTEAFF. CDR3 in DNA: TGTGCCAGCAGTTACGGAGGGAACACTGAAGCTTTCTTT.

The table lists this clone with a count of one. V and J are TRBV6-2 or TRBV6-3 and TRBJ1-2; 7 bases align to TRBD1. Germline trimming cut 5 bases from V and 7 bases from J; bases unmatched to any gene: 4. Germline CDR1 and CDR2: MNHEY and SVGEGT. CDR3 length: 12 residues. Here the CDR3 DNA reads TGTGCCAGCAGTGACAGGGCCCGTGGCTACACCTTC. This encodes CASSDRARGYTF.

The chain carries TRBV7-2 and TRBJ2-1; TRBD2 matches 14 bases. CDR3 length: 15 amino acids. Germline trimming cut 5 bases from V and 6 bases from J; bases unmatched to any gene: 3. The germline V gene encodes CDR1 SGHTA and CDR2 FQGNSA. The chain's CDR3 is CASSRLAGGPNEQFF. Here the CDR3 DNA reads TGTGCCAGCAGCAGACTAGCGGGGGGGCCCAATGAGCAGTTCTTC.

This clone was seen more than once but under ten times. Other DNA variants within this sample encode the same CDR3. This sequence joins TRBV6-5 and TRBJ2-1; TRBD1 matches at 10 bases. Per germline, CDR1 MNHEY and CDR2 SVGAGI. The CDR3 length is 14 residues. Losses at the gene ends were 2 bases for V and 7 bases for J; bases not matched to a gene: 2. The CDR3 protein is CASSYPGQGNEQFF. The DNA of the CDR3 is TGTGCCAGCAGTTACCCGGGACAGGGGAATGAGCAGTTCTTC.

The rearrangement joins TRBV19 to TRBJ1-3; 9 positions match TRBD1. This CDR3 contains 20 residues. The germline gives CDR1 LNHDA, CDR2 SQIVND (reference sequence). The ends lost 1 base at V and 0 bases at J; junction bases unmatched: 13. CDR3 sequence reads: CASSIGLPGQGIGSGNTIYF. The CDR3, as DNA: TGTGCCAGTAGTATAGGATTACCGGGACAGGGAATTGGCTCTGGAAACACCATATATTTT. The full variable domain, completed using reference TRBV19 and TRBJ1-3, is DGGITQSPKYLFRKEGQNVTLSCEQNLNHDAMYWYRQDPGQGLRLIYYSQIVNDFQKGDIAEGYSVSREKKESFPLTVTSAQKNPTAFYLCASSIGLPGQGIGSGNTIYFGEGSWLTVV.

A word on this clone: Other DNA sequences in this specimen translate into the identical CDR3. The chain has TRBV18 and TRBJ1-2, with 7 positions matching TRBD1. The V segment lost 3 bases and the J segment 6 bases; nucleotides outside the gene matches: 4. Germline-derived CDR1 and CDR2 are KGHSH and LQKENI. CDR3 length: 13 amino acids. CDR3 protein: CASSPQGGDGYTF. In nucleotides, the CDR3 is TGTGCCAGCTCACCCCAGGGGGGTGATGGCTACACCTTC.

The gene calls are TRBV5-8 and TRBJ1-2, with D maybe TRBD1 (6 bases). Germline V lookup: CDR1 SGHTS, CDR2 YDEGEE. Trimming cost V 5 bases and J 9 bases, with 23 bases left between them. This CDR3 comprises 15 residues. CDR3 bases: TGTGCCAGCAGGATTACAGGGCTGGGCGGAGGCAGCTACACCTTC. Translating gives CASRITGLGGGSYTF.

This clone showed up many times. This specimen includes other DNA sequences encoding the same CDR3. The rearrangement joins TRBV6-5 to TRBJ1-1; D may be TRBD1 (5 bases). Germline CDR1 MNHEY, CDR2 SVGAGI. The CDR3 sequence is 15 residues long. Deletions cut 3 bases from V and 0 bases from J, with 11 bases between. The CDR3 reads CASSYGGALNTEAFF. CDR3 in DNA: TGTGCCAGCAGTTATGGAGGGGCGTTGAACACTGAAGCTTTCTTT.

This sequence joins TRBV6-5 and TRBJ1-2; 9 nucleotides match TRBD1. V lost 6 bases and J lost 8; bases outside the gene matches: 4. Germline V CDR1 and CDR2: MNHEY, SVGAGI. The CDR3 runs to 12 residues. The CDR3: CASRTGGQGYTF. The CDR3 nucleotides read TGTGCCAGCAGGACAGGGGGTCAGGGCTACACCTTC.

As to this clone: At the DNA level, this CDR3 is encoded by other sequences in the same sample as well. This sequence joins TRBV24-1 and TRBJ2-3; TRBD1 might be the D (6 bases). Trimming pared 3 bases from V and 3 bases from J, leaving 9 bases between. The CDR3 contains 14 residues. The V gene's germline CDR1 is KGHDR and CDR2 SFDVKD. This chain's CDR3 is CATSDPTGTDTQYF. DNA of the CDR3: TGTGCCACCAGTGATCCGACAGGAACAGATACGCAGTATTTT.

This chain links TRBV30 with TRBJ1-2; D remains ambiguous. The CDR3 extends over 12 amino acids. CDR1 and CDR2 from the germline V gene are GTSNPN and SVGIG (reference sequence). With 3 bases removed from V and 2 bases from J, the gap between germline ends came to 7 bases. The CDR3 here is CAWRRKNYGYTF. The CDR3 nucleotides are TGTGCCTGGAGGCGGAAGAACTATGGCTACACCTTC.

CDR3 amino acids: CASSLGSGAQPQHF. CDR3 bases: TGCGCCAGCAGCTTGGGGTCAGGGGCTCAGCCCCAGCATTTT. The chain couples TRBV5-1 to TRBJ1-5; D perhaps matches TRBD1 (6 bases). The V end was cut by 0 bases, the J end by 6 bases, with 10 bases between. The CDR3 sequence is 14 residues long. Germline V lookup: CDR1 SGHRS, CDR2 YFSETQ. The whole variable domain, remainder taken from reference TRBV5-1 and TRBJ1-5, is KAGVTQTPRYLIKTRGQQVTLSCSPISGHRSVSWYQQTPGQGLQFLFEYFSETQRNKGNFPGRFSGRQFSNSRSEMNVSTLELGDSALYLCASSLGSGAQPQHFGDGTRLSIL.

The chain couples TRBV6-5 to TRBJ1-1, with D uncertain. The V gene's germline CDR1 is MNHEY and CDR2 SVGAGI. The CDR3 is 14 amino acids. V was trimmed by 2 bases and J by 1 base, leaving 8 bases between them. CDR3 coding DNA: TGTGCCAGCAGTTACAGAGCCACGAACACTGAAGCTTTCTTT. Protein sequence: CASSYRATNTEAFF.